The 21 T cell receptor beta chains below were found in one sample sequenced in a study of cytomegalovirus exposure and HLA in healthy donors. PCR was performed using 60 Vbeta and 13 Jbeta primers. Generated by immunoSEQ multiplex PCR, the TCRdb table keeps only in-frame clones and is missing some. Of 150,000 to 200,000 clones detected, around 76% appear once; the ten largest clones hold around 2%. Sequenced input: PBMCs. All receptors derive from a woman aged 25-40 years in good health and CMV-seropositive.

The V gene is TRBV5-1, the J gene TRBJ1-4, with a possible D match to TRBD1 (5 bases). Germline CDR1 SGHRS, CDR2 YFSETQ. V was shortened by 5 bases and J by 7 bases, with 15 bases between the two germline ends. CDR3 length: 14 residues. The CDR3 DNA follows: TGCGCCAGCAGGATGACAGTTAACGGTGAAAAACTGTTTTTT. This encodes CASRMTVNGEKLFF.

V usage is TRBV5-1 and J usage is TRBJ2-5; a possible D gene is TRBD1 (5 bases). The germline V gene encodes CDR1 SGHRS and CDR2 YFSETQ. The CDR3 runs to 15 residues. V lost 0 bases and J lost 2, with 11 bases in between. The CDR3 reads CASSLGISGQETQYF. DNA of the CDR3: TGCGCCAGCAGCTTGGGAATATCAGGGCAAGAGACCCAGTACTTC.

The chain carries TRBV10-3 and TRBJ2-1, with 7 bases that match TRBD2. Per the germline V gene, CDR1 is ENHRY and CDR2 is SYGVKD. This CDR3 is built from 16 residues. V was clipped by 3 bases and J by 4 bases; unmatched bases: 9. CDR3 bases: TGTGCCATCAGTGACCCCGGGCTAGCGGCTTACAATGAGCAGTTCTTC. Its protein is CAISDPGLAAYNEQFF.

The rearrangement links TRBV6-5 to TRBJ1-1; possible D gene TRBD1, 6 bases. V was shortened by 7 bases and J by 6 bases, with 15 bases between the two germline ends. Germline CDR1 reads MNHEY; CDR2 reads SVGAGI. The CDR3 runs to 13 residues. CDR3 coding DNA: TGTGCCAGCAAAGCAGGGGTTGGTGCTGAAGCTTTCTTT. Its protein product is CASKAGVGAEAFF.

This chain links TRBV5-1 with TRBJ2-1, with 8 bases matching TRBD2. CDR3 length: 17 amino acids. Germline V gene data show CDR1 as SGHRS and CDR2 as YFSETQ. Unmatched junction bases numbered 9, after V lost 2 bases and J lost 2 bases. In DNA form, the CDR3 reads TGCGCCAGCAGCTTACAACCCAGCGGGGGTCCCTACAATGAGCAGTTCTTC. Encoded protein: CASSLQPSGGPYNEQFF.

The chain's CDR3 is CASSLMTGKSEQYF. CDR3 nucleotide sequence: TGTGCCAGCAGTTTAATGACAGGCAAAAGCGAGCAGTACTTC. This sequence joins TRBV27 and TRBJ2-7; D is possibly TRBD1 (6 bases). The CDR3 loop spans 14 amino acids. Germline V gives CDR1 MNHEY, CDR2 SMNVEV (reference sequence). Trimming left V 2 bases short and J 6 bases short, with 14 bases between.

This clone was detected a few times. J is TRBJ1-1 and V is TRBV7-2; tentative D call: TRBD1 (5 bases). This CDR3 has 15 amino acids. The V and J ends lost 5 bases and 2 bases respectively, with 15 bases between them. CDR1 and CDR2 (germline): SGHTA, FQGNSA. The CDR3 region is CASSPVGRRNTEAFF. CDR3 bases: TGTGCCAGCAGCCCGGTGGGGCGGAGAAACACTGAAGCTTTCTTT.

The rearrangement joins TRBV2 to TRBJ1-5, with D possibly TRBD1 on 5 matching bases. The V and J ends lost 3 bases and 4 bases respectively, with 10 bases between them. The germline gives CDR1 SNHLY, CDR2 FYNNEI. CDR3 size: 14 residues. Here the CDR3 reads CASSDVRVNQPQHF. CDR3 coding DNA: TGTGCCAGCAGTGATGTCAGGGTGAATCAGCCCCAGCATTTT.

This clone was picked up a small number of times. Other nucleotide sequences from this sample produce the same CDR3. The chain couples TRBV4-3 to TRBJ1-1; maybe TRBD1 (5 bases). The CDR3 consists of 15 residues. Per germline, CDR1 LGHNA and CDR2 YSLEER. Trimming left V 1 base short and J 1 base short, with 10 bases between. CDR3 sequence (DNA): TGCGCCAGCAGCCAAGTAGCGGGGGGGAACACTGAAGCTTTCTTT. Translated: CASSQVAGGNTEAFF.

This clone was seen a handful of times. The chain couples TRBV5-6 to TRBJ2-3; 8 positions match TRBD1. The germline V gene has CDR1 SGHDT and CDR2 YYEEEE. The V segment lost 3 bases and the J segment 5 bases; nucleotides outside the gene matches: 8. The CDR3 covers 15 residues. The CDR3 DNA follows: TGTGCCAGCAGCTATGGGACAGGTATTATAGATACGCAGTATTTT. Its protein product is CASSYGTGIIDTQYF.

V is TRBV5-1 and J is TRBJ2-1, with TRBD2 identical over 16 bases. The CDR3 has 16 residues. V shed 3 bases, J shed 7 bases, and the junction held 4 bases outside the gene matches. Germline values: CDR1 SGHRS, CDR2 YFSETQ. This CDR3 is CASSWGLAGGPNEQFF. In nucleotides, the CDR3 is TGCGCCAGCAGCTGGGGACTAGCGGGGGGGCCAAATGAGCAGTTCTTC.

This chain connects TRBV5-5 to TRBJ2-7; TRBD2 might be the D (5 bases). This CDR3 comprises 12 residues. Germline V CDR1 and CDR2: SGHKS, YYEKEE (reference sequence). V was cut by 4 bases and J by 5 bases, with 10 bases left in between. The CDR3 DNA follows: TGTGCCAGCAGCACGAGGGTGGACGAGCAGTACTTC. The encoded protein is CASSTRVDEQYF.

The rearrangement links TRBV25-1 to TRBJ2-1; 7 nucleotides line up with TRBD1. The trim removed 6 bases at V and 7 bases at J, leaving 6 bases unmatched. Germline CDR1 and CDR2: MGHDK and SYGVNS. This CDR3 comprises 13 residues. The CDR3 protein is CASRRQGSNEQFF. The CDR3 nucleotides read TGTGCCAGCAGGAGACAGGGATCGAATGAGCAGTTCTTC.

The chain combines TRBV19 with TRBJ2-7; maybe TRBD1 (6 bases). The V and J ends lost 5 bases and 2 bases respectively, with 19 bases between them. The CDR3 is made up of 16 amino acids. Per germline, CDR1 LNHDA and CDR2 SQIVND (reference sequence). In DNA form, the CDR3 reads TGTGCCAGTAGTTCTCGGGCCAGGGGCTTAACCTACGAGCAGTACTTC. It translates to CASSSRARGLTYEQYF.

This chain connects TRBV13 to TRBJ2-1; the match to TRBD2 covers 8 bases. From germline, CDR1 is PRHDT and CDR2 FYEKMQ (reference sequence). This CDR3 has 16 residues. With 2 bases clipped from V and 6 bases from J, the junction kept 9 bases outside the gene matches. CDR3 nucleotides: TGTGCCAGCAGCTTACGGTTAAGCGGGAGTGGCAATGAGCAGTTCTTC. This codes for CASSLRLSGSGNEQFF. Filled out from reference TRBV13 and TRBJ2-1, the complete variable domain reads AAGVIQSPRHLIKEKRETATLKCYPIPRHDTVYWYQQGPGQDPQFLISFYEKMQSDKGSIPDRFSAQQFSDYHSELNMSSLELGDSALYFCASSLRLSGSGNEQFFGPGTRLTVL.

This clone was detected a few times. The rearrangement uses TRBV18 and TRBJ1-1, with a possible D match to TRBD1 (5 bases). The V end was cut by 2 bases, the J end by 4 bases, with 14 bases between. Germline CDR1 and CDR2: KGHSH and LQKENI. This CDR3 spans 15 amino acids. The CDR3 sequence is CASSPIQGEGTEAFF. CDR3 in DNA: TGTGCCAGCTCACCAATACAAGGGGAAGGCACTGAAGCTTTCTTT.

The rearrangement uses TRBV7-9 and TRBJ1-2; TRBD1 agrees at 9 bases. The CDR3 sequence is 14 residues long. Germline-derived CDR1 and CDR2 are SEHNR and FQNEAQ (reference sequence). Unmatched junction bases numbered 7, after V lost 7 bases and J lost 4 bases. The CDR3 DNA is TGTGCCAGCACCGGACGGGACAGGGTCTATGGCTACACCTTC. Protein product: CASTGRDRVYGYTF.

This clone has a handful of counts. The V call is TRBV6-5, the J call TRBJ1-1; 9 bases are a match to TRBD1. The CDR3 is 13 residues long. V shed 4 bases and J 11 bases; nucleotides not matched to a gene: 8. Germline V gene lookup returns CDR1 MNHEY and CDR2 SVGAGI. This CDR3 is CASSSGTGSRAFF. The CDR3 region has the DNA TGTGCCAGCAGTTCAGGGACAGGGTCGAGGGCTTTCTTT.

This chain joins TRBV7-2 and TRBJ1-1; D call uncertain. This CDR3 has 15 residues. V lost 5 bases to trimming and J lost 1 base, with 14 bases between them. Germline CDR1 is SGHTA and CDR2 is FQGNSA. The CDR3 nucleotides read TGTGCCAGCAGCCCTGGGAGTATCGCGAACACTGAAGCTTTCTTT. This codes for CASSPGSIANTEAFF.

J is TRBJ1-2 and V is TRBV11-2; no clear D. This CDR3 is 12 amino acids long. Germline loops: CDR1 SGHAT, CDR2 FQNNGV. The ends were cut back, 3 bases at V and 5 bases at J, with 7 bases in the middle. CDR3 DNA: TGTGCCAGCAGCTTCGGGTTGTATGGCTACACCTTC. Its translation is CASSFGLYGYTF.

The chain carries TRBV6-1 and TRBJ2-7; TRBD2 is a possible D gene (7 bases). V lost 2 bases and J lost 5, with 13 bases in between. Germline V lookup: CDR1 MNHNS, CDR2 SASEGT. The CDR3 totals 14 residues. CDR3 DNA: TGTGCCAGCAGTGAAACAGGGAGGGGCAACGAGCAGTACTTC. It codes for CASSETGRGNEQYF.